Given below is one TCR beta chain in context. Its specificity is not known. The V gene's germline CDR1 is DFQATT and CDR2 SNEGSKA (reference sequence). The CDR3 is 12 amino acids. V was clipped by 6 bases and J by 0 bases, with 8 bases between them. Via MiXCR, TCRdb re-called the RT-PCR reads, giving one row per CDR3 protein. Found here are 540,000 or so distinct CDR3 sequences, 10% to 15% of them singletons; the top ten hold approximately 14%. This specimen belongs to a study of response to subunit inactivated influenza vaccine. Whole-study results and caveats: New T cells are recruited in small numbers by each seasonal influenza vaccination, according to the authors' suggestion.

The chain couples TRBV20-1 to TRBJ1-1; the D gene is possibly TRBD1 (6 bases). This clonotype originated in a man aged 50 or older who received an inactivated influenza vaccine. Sequenced material: PBMCs from blood, taken more than 35 days after vaccination. CDR3 DNA sequence: TGCAGTGCCGACAGGATGAACACTGAAGCTTTCTTT. It codes for CSADRMNTEAFF.